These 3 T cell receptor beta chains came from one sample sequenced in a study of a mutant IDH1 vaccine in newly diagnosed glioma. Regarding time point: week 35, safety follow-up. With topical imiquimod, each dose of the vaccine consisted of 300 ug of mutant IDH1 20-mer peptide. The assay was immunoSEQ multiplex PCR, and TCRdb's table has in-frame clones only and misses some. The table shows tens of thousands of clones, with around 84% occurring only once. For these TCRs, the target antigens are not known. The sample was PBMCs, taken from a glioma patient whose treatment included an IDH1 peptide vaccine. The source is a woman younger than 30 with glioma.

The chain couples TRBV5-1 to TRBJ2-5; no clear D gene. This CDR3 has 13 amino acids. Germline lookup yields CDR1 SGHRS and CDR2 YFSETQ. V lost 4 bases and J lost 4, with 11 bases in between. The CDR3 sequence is CASSPNLGETQYF. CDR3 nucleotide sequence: TGCGCCAGCAGCCCGAATCTGGGAGAGACCCAGTACTTC.

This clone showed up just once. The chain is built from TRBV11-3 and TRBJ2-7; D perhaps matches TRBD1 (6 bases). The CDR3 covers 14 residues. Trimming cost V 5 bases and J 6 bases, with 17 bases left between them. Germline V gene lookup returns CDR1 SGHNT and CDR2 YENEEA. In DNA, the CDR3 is TGTGCCAGCAGCCGAGGTACAGGGATTAGCGAGCAGTACTTC. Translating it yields CASSRGTGISEQYF.

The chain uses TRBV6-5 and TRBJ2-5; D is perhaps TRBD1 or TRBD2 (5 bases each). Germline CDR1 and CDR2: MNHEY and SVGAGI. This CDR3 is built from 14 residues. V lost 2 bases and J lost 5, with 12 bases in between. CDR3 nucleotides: TGTGCCAGCAGTTACGGGGGTTTAGGGGAGACCCAGTACTTC. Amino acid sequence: CASSYGGLGETQYF.